The 18 T cell receptor beta chains given below trace back to one sample, sequenced in a study of cytomegalovirus exposure and HLA in healthy donors. The PCR made use of 60 Vbeta and 13 Jbeta primers. The table came from immunoSEQ multiplex PCR; TCRdb's copy has only in-frame clones and leaves some out. The table lists some 180,000 clones, approximately 84% of them singletons. The sequencing input was PBMCs. These receptors were obtained from a girl aged 10-17 years in good health and CMV-seropositive.

This clone was counted only a few times. The V and J genes are TRBV30 and TRBJ1-5; D is possibly TRBD1 (5 bases). Between the trimmed V and J ends, which lost 0 bases and 2 bases, there was a span of 8 bases. Germline assignment: CDR1 GTSNPN and CDR2 SVGIG (reference sequence). This CDR3 region has 14 residues. The CDR3 nucleotides are TGTGCCTGGAGTGTAGACAGCCGCAATCAGCCCCAGCATTTT. Residues: CAWSVDSRNQPQHF.

The chain has TRBV7-3 and TRBJ2-7; 8 nucleotides align to TRBD2. The CDR3 is 15 amino acids. Trimming at V came to 2 bases and at J to 3 bases, leaving 6 bases not matched to a gene. Germline V gene data show CDR1 as SGHTA and CDR2 as FQGTGA. CDR3 coding DNA: TGTGCCAGCAGCTTAGTTGGTAGCGGGAACTACGAGCAGTACTTC. Translating gives CASSLVGSGNYEQYF. The full variable domain, in which reference TRBV7-3 and TRBJ2-7 provide the parts outside the CDR3, is GAGVSQTPSNKVTEKGKYVELRCDPISGHTALYWYRQSLGQGPEFLIYFQGTGAADDSGLPNDRFFAVRPEGSVSTLKIQRTERGDSAVYLCASSLVGSGNYEQYFGPGTRLTVT.

This sequence joins TRBV30 and TRBJ2-7, with a weak D call TRBD1 (5 bases). Per the germline V gene, CDR1 is GTSNPN and CDR2 is SVGIG (reference sequence). V dropped 3 bases and J dropped 3 bases, with 12 bases sitting between them. The CDR3 contains 13 residues. CDR3: CAWSASQGYEQYF. The CDR3 region has the DNA TGTGCCTGGAGCGCAAGTCAGGGCTACGAGCAGTACTTC.

J is TRBJ1-5 and V is TRBV27; 9 nucleotides agree with TRBD1. V trimming: 3 bases; J trimming: 4 bases; junction bases outside the gene matches: 4. CDR3 length: 15 residues. Germline CDR1 and CDR2: MNHEY and SMNVEV (reference sequence). The DNA for the CDR3 is TGTGCCAGCAGTTTTCTGGGACAGGGAAATCAGCCCCAGCATTTT. Translated, it gives CASSFLGQGNQPQHF.

This chain joins TRBV6-6 and TRBJ2-7; 10 bases are shared with TRBD1. V shed 2 bases, J shed 2 bases, and the junction held 3 bases outside the gene matches. Germline CDR1 MNHNY, CDR2 SVGAGI (reference sequence). The CDR3 contains 15 residues. The CDR3 reads CASSYGDRGPYEQYF. The CDR3 nucleotides read TGTGCCAGCAGTTACGGGGACAGGGGTCCCTACGAGCAGTACTTC.

A few counts support this clone. This sequence joins TRBV6-5 and TRBJ1-1, with D tentatively TRBD1 (5 bases). This CDR3 region has 13 residues. From germline, CDR1 is MNHEY and CDR2 SVGAGI. V gave up 4 bases and J gave up 1 base, with 7 bases separating them. Written as DNA, the CDR3 is TGTGCCAGCAGTTTTGGACAGAACACTGAAGCTTTCTTT. Its protein is CASSFGQNTEAFF.

The V and J genes are TRBV11-2 and TRBJ2-7; D is unclear. V was cut by 4 bases and J by 2 bases, with 15 bases left in between. The germline V gene encodes CDR1 SGHAT and CDR2 FQNNGV. The CDR3 runs to 15 residues. The CDR3 sequence: CASSSIAFRAYEQYF. The CDR3, as DNA: TGTGCCAGCAGCTCTATAGCCTTCCGAGCCTACGAGCAGTACTTC.

This chain uses TRBV29-1 with TRBJ2-5; TRBD2 matches at 14 bases. Germline loops: CDR1 SQVTM, CDR2 ANQGSEA. This CDR3 is 16 amino acids long. The junction had 11 bases not matched to a gene; V was cut back by 6 bases and J by 5 bases. CDR3: CSVLGLAGVDEETQYF. In nucleotides, the CDR3 is TGCAGCGTCTTGGGACTAGCGGGAGTTGATGAGGAGACCCAGTACTTC.

In its sample, this clone was seen once. The gene calls are TRBV6-1 and TRBJ1-2, with D possibly matching TRBD1 (6 bases). V lost 1 base, J lost 4 bases, and 22 bases lay in between. CDR1 is MNHNS and CDR2 is SASEGT in the germline V gene. This CDR3 spans 18 amino acids. In DNA form, the CDR3 reads TGTGCCAGCAGTGAAGTGGGTAATTTTGGCAGGGGTACCTATGGCTACACCTTC. This codes for CASSEVGNFGRGTYGYTF.

The rearrangement links TRBV7-9 to TRBJ1-3; D gene ambiguous. Germline V gene sequence: CDR1 SEHNR, CDR2 FQNEAQ (reference sequence). This CDR3 is 15 amino acids long. V lost 5 bases, J lost 1 base, and 12 bases lay in between. The CDR3 here is CASSPSSISGNTIYF. The CDR3 region has the DNA TGTGCCAGCAGCCCTAGCAGTATTTCTGGAAACACCATATATTTT. Filled out from reference TRBV7-9 and TRBJ1-3, the complete variable domain reads DTGVSQNPRHKITKRGQNVTFRCDPISEHNRLYWYRQTLGQGPEFLTYFQNEAQLEKSRLLSDRFSAERPKGSFSTLEIQRTEQGDSAMYLCASSPSSISGNTIYFGEGSWLTVV.

J is TRBJ2-1 and V is TRBV7-7; TRBD2 aligns across 14 bases. Looked up from germline, CDR1 is SSHAT and CDR2 is FNYEAQ (reference sequence). V shed 5 bases and J 5 bases; nucleotides not matched to a gene: 5. The length of the CDR3 is 16 residues. CDR3 region: CASSPGLAGGHNEQFF. CDR3 sequence (DNA): TGTGCCAGCAGCCCTGGACTAGCGGGAGGACACAATGAGCAGTTCTTC.

The genes are TRBV1 and TRBJ2-5; TRBD2 is the table's D call and was not checked against the DNA. TRBV1 is a recognized pseudogene. The CDR3 has 18 residues. The CDR3 DNA reads TGCACCAGCGCGGGGGTCCATCGGCGGGAGGGTGGGCAAAAGTCCCAGTACTTC. It translates to CTSAGVHRREGGQKSQYF.

The chain's CDR3 is CASSLAGSNYGYTF. CDR3 DNA: TGTGCCAGCAGCTTGGCAGGGTCCAACTATGGCTACACCTTC. The chain employs TRBV5-4 and TRBJ1-2, with D possibly TRBD1 on 5 matching bases. This CDR3 contains 14 residues. Germline V gene lookup returns CDR1 SGHNT and CDR2 YYREEE (reference sequence). The ends were cut back, 0 bases at V and 2 bases at J, with 8 bases in the middle.

The chain carries TRBV6-5 and TRBJ1-2, with a tentative D call TRBD1 (6 bases). The CDR3 has 13 residues. CDR1 is MNHEY, CDR2 SVGAGI, per germline. V shed 6 bases and J shed 4 bases, with 12 bases lying between them. The DNA for the CDR3 is TGTGCCAGCAGCCGTGGACAGAGCTATGGCTACACCTTC. It is translated as CASSRGQSYGYTF.

V usage is TRBV2 and J usage is TRBJ2-6; no firm D call. Trimming removed 3 bases at V and 1 base at J, with 4 bases between. The germline V gene has CDR1 SNHLY and CDR2 FYNNEI. This CDR3 region has 14 residues. CDR3 protein: CASSDPSGANVLTF. CDR3 nucleotide sequence: TGTGCCAGCAGTGATCCTTCTGGGGCCAACGTCCTGACTTTC. The full variable domain, rest sourced from reference TRBV2 and TRBJ2-6, is EPEVTQTPSHQVTQMGQEVILRCVPISNHLYFYWYRQILGQKVEFLVSFYNNEISEKSEIFDDQFSVERPDGSNFTLKIRSTKLEDSAMYFCASSDPSGANVLTFGAGSRLTVL.

The V and J genes are TRBV18 and TRBJ1-4, with 9 bases identical to TRBD1. Germline V CDR1 and CDR2: KGHSH, LQKENI. The junction had 3 bases not matched to a gene; V was cut back by 0 bases and J by 4 bases. The CDR3 extends over 16 amino acids. The CDR3 nucleotides are TGTGCCAGCTCACCACCGGGACAGGGACTTAATGAAAAACTGTTTTTT. Translating gives CASSPPGQGLNEKLFF.

This clone was seen only once. The chain carries TRBV9 and TRBJ2-7; D might be TRBD1 (7 bases). CDR1 is SGDLS and CDR2 is YYNGEE in the germline V gene. V gave up 7 bases and J gave up 4 bases, with 15 bases separating them. The CDR3 extends over 13 amino acids. CDR3 residues: CASGQGGRYEQYF. The DNA for the CDR3 is TGTGCCAGCGGTCAGGGGGGTCGTTACGAGCAGTACTTC.

This rearrangement joins TRBV2 to TRBJ1-1; 7 bases align to TRBD1. Per germline, CDR1 SNHLY and CDR2 FYNNEI. After removal of 7 bases from V and 6 bases from J, the junction contained 2 bases not matched to a gene. CDR3 length equals 11 residues. CDR3 coding DNA: TGTGCCAGCAAAGACAGGGCTGAAGCTTTCTTT. As protein: CASKDRAEAFF.